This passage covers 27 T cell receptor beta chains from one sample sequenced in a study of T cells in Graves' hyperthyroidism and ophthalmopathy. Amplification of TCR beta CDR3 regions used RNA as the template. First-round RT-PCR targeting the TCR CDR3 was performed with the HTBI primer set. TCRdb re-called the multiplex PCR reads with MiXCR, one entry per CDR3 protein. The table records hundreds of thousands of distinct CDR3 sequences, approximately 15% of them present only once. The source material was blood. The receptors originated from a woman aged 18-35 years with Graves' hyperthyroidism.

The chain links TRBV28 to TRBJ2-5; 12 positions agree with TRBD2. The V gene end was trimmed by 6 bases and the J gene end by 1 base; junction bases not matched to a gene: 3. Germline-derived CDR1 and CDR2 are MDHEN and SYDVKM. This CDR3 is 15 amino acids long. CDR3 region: CASSRTSGIQETQYF. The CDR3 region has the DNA TGTGCCAGCAGCCGGACTAGCGGGATCCAAGAGACCCAGTACTTC.

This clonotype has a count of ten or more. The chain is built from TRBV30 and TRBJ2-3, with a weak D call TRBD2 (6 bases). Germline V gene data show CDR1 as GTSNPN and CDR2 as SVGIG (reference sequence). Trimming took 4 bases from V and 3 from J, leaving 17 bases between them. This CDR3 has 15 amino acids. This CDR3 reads CAWNHPGVRTDTQYF. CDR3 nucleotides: TGTGCCTGGAACCACCCGGGAGTGAGGACAGATACGCAGTATTTT.

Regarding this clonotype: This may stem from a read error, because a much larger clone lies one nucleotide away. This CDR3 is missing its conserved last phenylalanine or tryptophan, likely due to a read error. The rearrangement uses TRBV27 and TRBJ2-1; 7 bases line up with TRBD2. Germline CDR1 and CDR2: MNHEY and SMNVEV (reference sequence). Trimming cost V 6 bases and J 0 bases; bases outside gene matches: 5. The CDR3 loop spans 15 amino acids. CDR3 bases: TGTGCCAGCAGGACTAGCTGGAGCTCCTACAATGAGCAGTTCTCC. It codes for CASRTSWSSYNEQFS.

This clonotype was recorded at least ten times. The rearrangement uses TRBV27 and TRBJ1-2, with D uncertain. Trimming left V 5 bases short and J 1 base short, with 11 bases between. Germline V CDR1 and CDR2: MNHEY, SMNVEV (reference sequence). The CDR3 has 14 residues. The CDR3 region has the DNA TGTGCCAGCAGTCCCCTCCCAGTTAACTATGGCTACACCTTC. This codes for CASSPLPVNYGYTF.

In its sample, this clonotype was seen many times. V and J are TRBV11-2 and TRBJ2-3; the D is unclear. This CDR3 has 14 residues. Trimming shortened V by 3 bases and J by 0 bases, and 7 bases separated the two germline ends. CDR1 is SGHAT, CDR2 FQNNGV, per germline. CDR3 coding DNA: TGTGCCAGCAGCTTTTTACTGAGCACAGATACGCAGTATTTT. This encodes CASSFLLSTDTQYF. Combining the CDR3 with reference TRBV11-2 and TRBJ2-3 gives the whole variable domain EAGVAQSPRYKIIEKRQSVAFWCNPISGHATLYWYQQILGQGPKLLIQFQNNGVVDDSQLPKDRFSAERLKGVDSTLKIQPAKLEDSAVYLCASSFLLSTDTQYFGPGTRLTVL.

Here the CDR3 DNA reads TGTGCCAGCAGTTTATTGGGGGTGGATCAGCCCCAGCATTTT. Residues: CASSLLGVDQPQHF. The J gene is TRBJ1-5, the V gene TRBV12-3 or TRBV12-4; tentatively, D is TRBD1 (5 bases). Trimming stripped 2 bases from V and 5 bases from J, with 10 bases between. The length of the CDR3 is 14 residues.

CDR3 coding DNA: TGTGCCAGCAGTTCGGCGGTGGGTGAGCAGTTCTTC. Its protein product is CASSSAVGEQFF. The V gene is TRBV12-3 or TRBV12-4, the J gene TRBJ2-1; D gene unclear. V was pared by 4 bases and J by 9 bases, with 10 bases between. The CDR3 totals 12 residues.

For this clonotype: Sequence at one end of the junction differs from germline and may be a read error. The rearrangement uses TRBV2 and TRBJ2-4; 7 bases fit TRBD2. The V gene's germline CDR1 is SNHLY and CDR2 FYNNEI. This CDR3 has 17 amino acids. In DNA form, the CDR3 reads TGTGCCAGCAGCAAGAAAAGTGGGGGGGTCGCGGGGAACATTCAGCACTTC. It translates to CASSKKSGGVAGNIQHF. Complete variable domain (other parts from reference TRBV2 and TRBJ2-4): EPEVTQTPSHQVTQMGQEVILRCVPISNHLYFYWYRQILGQKVEFLVSFYNNEISEKSEIFDDQFSVERPDGSNFTLKIRSTKLEDSAMYFCASSKKSGGVAGNIQHFGAGTRLSVL.

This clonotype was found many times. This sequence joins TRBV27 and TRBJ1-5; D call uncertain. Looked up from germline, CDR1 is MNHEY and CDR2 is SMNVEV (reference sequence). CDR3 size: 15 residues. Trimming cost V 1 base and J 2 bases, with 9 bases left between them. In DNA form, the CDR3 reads TGTGCCAGCAGTTTATTCTTCGGTGGCAATCAGCCCCAGCATTTT. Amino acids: CASSLFFGGNQPQHF.

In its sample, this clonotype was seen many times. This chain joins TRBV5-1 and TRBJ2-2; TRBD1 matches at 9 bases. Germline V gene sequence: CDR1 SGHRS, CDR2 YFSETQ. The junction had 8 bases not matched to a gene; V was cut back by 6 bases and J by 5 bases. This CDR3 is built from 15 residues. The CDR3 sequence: CASIGGTGRTGELFF. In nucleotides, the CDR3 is TGCGCCAGCATTGGTGGGACAGGGAGGACCGGGGAGCTGTTTTTT.

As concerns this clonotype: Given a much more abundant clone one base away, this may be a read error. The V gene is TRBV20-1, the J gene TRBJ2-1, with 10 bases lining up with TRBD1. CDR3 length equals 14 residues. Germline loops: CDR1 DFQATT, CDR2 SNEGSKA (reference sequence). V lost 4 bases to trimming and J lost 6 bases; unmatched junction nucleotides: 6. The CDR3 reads CSAIGTGDFNEQFF. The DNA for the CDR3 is TGCAGTGCTATCGGGACAGGGGATTTCAATGAGCAGTTCTTC.

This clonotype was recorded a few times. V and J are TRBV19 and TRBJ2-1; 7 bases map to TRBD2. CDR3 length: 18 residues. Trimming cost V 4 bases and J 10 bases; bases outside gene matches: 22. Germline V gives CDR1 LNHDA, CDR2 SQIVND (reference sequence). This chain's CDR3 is CASSTLSGLAAFRGEQFF. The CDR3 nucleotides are TGTGCCAGTAGTACCTTATCGGGTCTAGCGGCCTTTCGGGGGGAGCAGTTCTTC.

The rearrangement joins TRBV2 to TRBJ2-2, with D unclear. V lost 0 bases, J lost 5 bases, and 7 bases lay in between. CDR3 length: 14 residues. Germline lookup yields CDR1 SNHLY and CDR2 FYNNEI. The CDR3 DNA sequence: TGTGCCAGCAGTGAAGCGCGCCAGACCGGGGAGCTGTTTTTT. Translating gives CASSEARQTGELFF.

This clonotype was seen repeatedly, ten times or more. The CDR3 sequence: CASSYSADSSYEQYF. The CDR3, as DNA: TGTGCCAGCAGTTACTCGGCGGATAGTTCCTACGAGCAGTACTTC. This chain uses TRBV6-6 with TRBJ2-7, with no clear D. V was trimmed by 0 bases and J by 1 base, leaving 10 bases between them. The germline CDR1 and CDR2 sequences are MNHNY and SVGAGI (reference sequence). CDR3 length: 15 residues.

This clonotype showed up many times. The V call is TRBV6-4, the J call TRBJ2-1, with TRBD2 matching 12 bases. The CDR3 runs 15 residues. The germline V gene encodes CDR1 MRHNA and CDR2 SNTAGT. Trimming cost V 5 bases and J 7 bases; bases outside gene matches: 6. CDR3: CASSKLAGGPNEQFF. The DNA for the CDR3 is TGTGCCAGCAGTAAGCTAGCGGGGGGGCCTAATGAGCAGTTCTTC.

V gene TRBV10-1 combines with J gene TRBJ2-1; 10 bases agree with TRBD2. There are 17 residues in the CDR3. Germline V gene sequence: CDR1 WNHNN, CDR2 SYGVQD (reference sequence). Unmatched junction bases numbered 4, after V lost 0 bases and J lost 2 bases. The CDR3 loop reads CASSESSSGSTYNEQFF. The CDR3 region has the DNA TGCGCCAGCAGTGAGTCGTCTAGCGGGAGTACCTACAATGAGCAGTTCTTC.

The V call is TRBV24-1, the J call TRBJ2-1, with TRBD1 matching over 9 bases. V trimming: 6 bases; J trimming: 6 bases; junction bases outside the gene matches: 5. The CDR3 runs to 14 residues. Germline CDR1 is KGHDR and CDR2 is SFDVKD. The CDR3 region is CATSNGQGPNEQFF. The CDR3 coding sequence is TGTGCCACCAGTAACGGACAGGGGCCCAATGAGCAGTTCTTC.

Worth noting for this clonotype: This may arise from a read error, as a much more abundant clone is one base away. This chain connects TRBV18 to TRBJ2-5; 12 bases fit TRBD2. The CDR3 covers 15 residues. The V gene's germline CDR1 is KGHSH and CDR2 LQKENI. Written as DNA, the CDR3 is TGTGCCAGCTCACGCGGGACTAGCGGGCAAGGGACCCAGTACTTC. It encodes CASSRGTSGQGTQYF.

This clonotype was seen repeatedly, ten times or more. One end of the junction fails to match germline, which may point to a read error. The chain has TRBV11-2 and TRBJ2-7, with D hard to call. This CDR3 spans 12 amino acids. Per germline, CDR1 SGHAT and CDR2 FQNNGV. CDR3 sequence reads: CASSLDSSEQYF. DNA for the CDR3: TGTGCCAGCAGCTTAGATTCCTCCGAGCAGTACTTC.

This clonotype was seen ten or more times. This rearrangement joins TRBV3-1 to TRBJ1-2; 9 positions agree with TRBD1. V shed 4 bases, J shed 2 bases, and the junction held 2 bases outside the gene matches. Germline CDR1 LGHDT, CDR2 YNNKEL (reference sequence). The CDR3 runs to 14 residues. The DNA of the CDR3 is TGTGCCAGCAGCCGAGGGACAGGGAACTATGGCTACACCTTC. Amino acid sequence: CASSRGTGNYGYTF.

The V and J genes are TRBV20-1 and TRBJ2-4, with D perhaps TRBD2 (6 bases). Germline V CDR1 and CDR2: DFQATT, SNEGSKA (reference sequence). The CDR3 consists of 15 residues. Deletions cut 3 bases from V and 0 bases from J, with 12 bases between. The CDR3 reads CSASEGLLAKNIQYF. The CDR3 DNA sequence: TGCAGTGCTAGTGAAGGACTACTAGCCAAAAACATTCAGTACTTC.

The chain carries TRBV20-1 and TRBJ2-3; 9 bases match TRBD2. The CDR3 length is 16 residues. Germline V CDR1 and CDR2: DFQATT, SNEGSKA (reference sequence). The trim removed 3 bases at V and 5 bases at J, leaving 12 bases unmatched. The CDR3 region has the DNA TGCAGTGCTAGGGCCCACATAGCGGGAGTAGTAGATACGCAGTATTTT. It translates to CSARAHIAGVVDTQYF.

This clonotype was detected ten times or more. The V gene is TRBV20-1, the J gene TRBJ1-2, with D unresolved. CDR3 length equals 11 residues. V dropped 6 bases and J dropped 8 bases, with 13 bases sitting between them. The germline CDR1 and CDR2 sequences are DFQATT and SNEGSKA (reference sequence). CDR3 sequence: CSAKGSSGYTF. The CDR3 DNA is TGCAGTGCAAAAGGGTCGAGCGGCTACACCTTC.

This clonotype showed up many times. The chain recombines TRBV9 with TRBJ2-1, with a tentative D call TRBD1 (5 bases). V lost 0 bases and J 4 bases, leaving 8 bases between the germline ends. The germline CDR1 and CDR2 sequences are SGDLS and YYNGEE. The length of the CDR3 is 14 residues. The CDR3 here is CASSVAGHYNEQFF. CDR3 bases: TGTGCCAGCAGCGTAGCAGGACATTACAATGAGCAGTTCTTC.

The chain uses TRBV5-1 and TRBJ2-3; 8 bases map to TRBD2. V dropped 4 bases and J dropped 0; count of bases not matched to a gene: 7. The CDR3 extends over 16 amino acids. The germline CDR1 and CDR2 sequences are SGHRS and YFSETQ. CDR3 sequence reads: CASSPGAGASTDTQYF. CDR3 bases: TGCGCCAGCAGCCCGGGAGCGGGGGCCAGCACAGATACGCAGTATTTT.

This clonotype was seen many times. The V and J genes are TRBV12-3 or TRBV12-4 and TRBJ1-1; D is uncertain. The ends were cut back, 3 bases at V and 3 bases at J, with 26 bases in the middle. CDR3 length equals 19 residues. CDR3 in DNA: TGTGCCAGCAGTTTGCGGACCGGCTCTCCCACGGTTGCTTACACTGAAGCTTTCTTT. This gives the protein CASSLRTGSPTVAYTEAFF.

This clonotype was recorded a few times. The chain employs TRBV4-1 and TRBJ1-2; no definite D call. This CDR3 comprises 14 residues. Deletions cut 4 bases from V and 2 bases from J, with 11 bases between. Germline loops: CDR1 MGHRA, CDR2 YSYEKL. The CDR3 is CASSPDLGNYGYTF. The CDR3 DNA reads TGCGCCAGCAGCCCCGACCTGGGGAACTATGGCTACACCTTC.